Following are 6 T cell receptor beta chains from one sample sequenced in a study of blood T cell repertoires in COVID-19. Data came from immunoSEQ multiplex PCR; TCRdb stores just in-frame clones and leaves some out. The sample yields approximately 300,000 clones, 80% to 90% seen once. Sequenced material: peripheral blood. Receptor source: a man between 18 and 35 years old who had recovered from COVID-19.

As DNA, the CDR3 is TGTGCCAGCAGCCCAGGACAGGGGCGGGACACTGAAGCTTTCTTT. This translates into CASSPGQGRDTEAFF. The chain carries TRBV7-9 and TRBJ1-1; 9 bases agree with TRBD1. V was pared by 5 bases and J by 3 bases, with 7 bases of the junction left unmatched. Germline V gives CDR1 SEHNR, CDR2 FQNEAQ (reference sequence). The CDR3 runs to 15 residues.

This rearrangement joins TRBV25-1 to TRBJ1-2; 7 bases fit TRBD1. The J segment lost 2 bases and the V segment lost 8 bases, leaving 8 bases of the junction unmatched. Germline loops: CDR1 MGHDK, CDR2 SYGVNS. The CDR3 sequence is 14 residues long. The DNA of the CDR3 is TGTGCCAGCCTTTCCGGGGGACAGAACTATGGCTACACCTTC. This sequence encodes CASLSGGQNYGYTF.

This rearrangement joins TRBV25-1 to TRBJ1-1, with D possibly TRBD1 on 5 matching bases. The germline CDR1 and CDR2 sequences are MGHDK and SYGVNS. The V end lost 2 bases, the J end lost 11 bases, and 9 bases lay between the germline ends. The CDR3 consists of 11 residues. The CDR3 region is CASSEVGGAFF. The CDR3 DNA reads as TGTGCCAGCAGTGAAGTGGGGGGGGCTTTCTTT.

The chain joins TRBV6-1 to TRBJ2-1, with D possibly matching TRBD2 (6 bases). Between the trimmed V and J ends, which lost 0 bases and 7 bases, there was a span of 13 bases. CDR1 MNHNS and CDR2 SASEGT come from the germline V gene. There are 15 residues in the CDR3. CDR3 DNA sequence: TGTGCCAGCAGTGAAGCGCGCGGGGAGTGGAATGAGCAGTTCTTC. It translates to CASSEARGEWNEQFF.

CDR3 in DNA: TGTGCCACCAGCAGAGTCGGGGGGACAGATACGCAGTATTTT. This gives the protein CATSRVGGTDTQYF. The chain combines TRBV15 with TRBJ2-3; the match to TRBD2 covers 7 bases. V lost 1 base to trimming and J lost 3 bases; unmatched junction nucleotides: 1. The CDR3 length is 14 residues. Germline CDR1 reads LNHNV; CDR2 reads YYDKDF (reference sequence). Using reference TRBV15 and TRBJ2-3 for the parts outside the CDR3, the full variable domain is DAMVIQNPRYQVTQFGKPVTLSCSQTLNHNVMYWYQQKSSQAPKLLFHYYDKDFNNEADTPDNFQSRRPNTSFCFLDIRSPGLGDTAMYLCATSRVGGTDTQYFGPGTRLTVL.

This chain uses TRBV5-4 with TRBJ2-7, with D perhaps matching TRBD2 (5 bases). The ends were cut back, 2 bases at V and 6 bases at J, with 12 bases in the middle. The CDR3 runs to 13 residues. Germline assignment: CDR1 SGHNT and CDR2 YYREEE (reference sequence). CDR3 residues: CASSLLGSAEQYF. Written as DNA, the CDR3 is TGTGCCAGCAGCTTACTAGGGTCAGCCGAGCAGTACTTC.